A single sample is the source of the 5 T cell receptor beta chains below, sequenced in a study of T cells in Graves' hyperthyroidism and ophthalmopathy. The CDR3 regions of TCR beta were amplified from RNA transcripts. HTBI primers were the set used in a first-round RT-PCR of the TCR CDR3. TCRdb reprocessed the multiplex PCR reads via MiXCR and lists one record per CDR3 protein. The sample contains approximately 600,000 distinct CDR3 sequences, around 20% of which appear only once. Sequences were obtained from blood. Receptors originate from a man aged 25-45 years with Graves' ophthalmopathy.

V and J are TRBV25-1 and TRBJ2-5; 11 nucleotides match TRBD2. V shed 1 base, J shed 3 bases, and the junction held 10 bases outside the gene matches. The CDR3 runs 18 residues. The germline V gene has CDR1 MGHDK and CDR2 SYGVNS. CDR3 DNA: TGTGCCAGCAGTGAATGGGGTAGCGGGAGGGCCCTAAAAGAGACCCAGTACTTC. As protein: CASSEWGSGRALKETQYF.

The CDR3 loop is CASSTRDGPGGAFF. Here the CDR3 DNA reads TGTGCCAGCAGCACCCGGGACGGACCCGGGGGAGCTTTCTTT. The rearrangement uses TRBV7-8 and TRBJ1-1, with a weak D call TRBD1 (5 bases). Trimming took off 5 bases at V and 10 bases at J, with 20 bases between the two ends. The germline gives CDR1 SGHVS, CDR2 FQNEAQ. The CDR3 length is 14 residues.

This clonotype was found a few times. The rearrangement uses TRBV9 and TRBJ2-3; TRBD2 matches at 9 bases. The germline V gene encodes CDR1 SGDLS and CDR2 YYNGEE. There are 15 residues in the CDR3. Trimming at V came to 6 bases and at J to 0 bases, leaving 5 bases not matched to a gene. This CDR3 is CASTDSGSSTDTQYF. CDR3 in DNA: TGTGCCAGCACGGATAGCGGGAGTAGCACAGATACGCAGTATTTT.

This clonotype was seen a few times. V is TRBV6-1 and J is TRBJ1-1, with D uncertain. The CDR3 runs 15 residues. CDR1 MNHNS and CDR2 SASEGT come from the germline V gene. V was clipped by 3 bases and J by 0 bases, with 11 bases between them. DNA of the CDR3: TGTGCCAGCAGTGATACAGATCGTATGAACACTGAAGCTTTCTTT. Translated: CASSDTDRMNTEAFF.

The genes are TRBV13 and TRBJ2-7; 10 bases agree with TRBD2. J was trimmed by 4 bases and V by 0 bases; bases with no gene match: 9. In germline, CDR1 is PRHDT, CDR2 FYEKMQ (reference sequence). The CDR3 has 17 amino acids. CDR3 sequence reads: CASSLGPLAGEGYEQYF. In nucleotides, the CDR3 is TGTGCCAGCAGCTTAGGTCCCCTAGCGGGAGAAGGGTACGAGCAGTACTTC. Using reference TRBV13 and TRBJ2-7 for the parts outside the CDR3, the full variable domain is AAGVIQSPRHLIKEKRETATLKCYPIPRHDTVYWYQQGPGQDPQFLISFYEKMQSDKGSIPDRFSAQQFSDYHSELNMSSLELGDSALYFCASSLGPLAGEGYEQYFGPGTRLTVT.